This T cell receptor beta chain was captured in a study of post-analysis software for immune sequencing data (dated by TCRdb to between 2014 and 2017). Concerning the study at large: The recorded disease courses included relapsing-remitting, secondary progressive and progressive-relapsing multiple sclerosis, and some patients had no subtype annotation. A subset of samples was prepared in parallel using single-end sample barcoding, then pooled and co-amplified after Illumina adapter ligation. The patient repertoires were set against about 10 previously published healthy control repertoires from donors whose ages ranged from 6 to 25 years. Study-level results and caveats: The multiple sclerosis patient group was slightly younger than the control group. Significantly lower normalized Chao1 diversity was found in multiple sclerosis patients than in controls, suggesting substantial peripheral T-cell clonal expansion. A handful of TRBV segments, including TRBV5-6, TRBV5-1 and TRBV20-1, were significantly more frequent in patients than controls. When samples were clustered directly using the F measure, samples prepared in the same batch co-clustered strongly, which prompted a batch-effect correction.

From its cysteine to its phenylalanine, the CDR3 spans 13 amino acids. Only the CDR3 DNA stays, 39 bases, in frame from base 1. The germline V gene specifies KGHSH as CDR1 and LQKENI as CDR2. To demonstrate the VDJtools post-analysis software, TCR beta repertoires were profiled from the peripheral blood of more than ten young patients with multiple sclerosis. Multiple sclerosis patients were children and adolescents aged about 6 to 16 years. The table lists this clonotype with a few counts. This receptor's antigen is unknown. Base qualities were left out, and no much larger clone turns up one base away. The library was prepared using PCR. Sequencer: Illumina HiSeq 2500. To reduce PCR and sequencing biases, unique molecular identifiers were built into the TCR beta cDNA libraries. Approximately 500,000 cDNA molecules were obtained per 1 to 10 million input T cells, so each molecule approximated one T cell. The patient libraries were prepared and sequenced using the same protocol as the earlier healthy control dataset. Samples belonging to the same batch were prepared together, multiplexed and sequenced on a shared HiSeq lane. Per the original workflow: MIGEC was used to process the raw barcoded reads, and molecular identifier groups with only a single read were discarded before consensus assembly and CDR3 extraction. Clonotype tables were post-analysed with VDJtools, and diversity was normalized by down-sampling all datasets to the smallest sample size. Repertoire overlap clustering matched CDR3 amino acid but not nucleotide sequences to correct batch-related cross-sample contamination. TCRdb itself trimmed the public reads at Q25 with fastp, ran MiXCR and retained productive beta chains. Entries are consolidated by CDR3 protein sequence, retaining the most common genes and DNA. These V and J calls are TCRdb output, not the study's own analysis. The sample contains some 690,000 distinct CDR3 sequences, around 64% of them found a single time. Over 9% of the sample is in the top ten clones.

This sequence was found in a girl aged 2-10 years with multiple sclerosis. The specimen was blood. The V and J segments used are TRBV18 and TRBJ2-7; a tentative D call is TRBD1 (5 bases match). TRBJ2-5 explains the end of the DNA better; the J call may be wrong. This receptor carries the CDR3 CASSPPTVETQYF. The DNA is as follows: TGTGCCAGCTCACCCCCGACAGTAGAGACCCAGTACTTC.